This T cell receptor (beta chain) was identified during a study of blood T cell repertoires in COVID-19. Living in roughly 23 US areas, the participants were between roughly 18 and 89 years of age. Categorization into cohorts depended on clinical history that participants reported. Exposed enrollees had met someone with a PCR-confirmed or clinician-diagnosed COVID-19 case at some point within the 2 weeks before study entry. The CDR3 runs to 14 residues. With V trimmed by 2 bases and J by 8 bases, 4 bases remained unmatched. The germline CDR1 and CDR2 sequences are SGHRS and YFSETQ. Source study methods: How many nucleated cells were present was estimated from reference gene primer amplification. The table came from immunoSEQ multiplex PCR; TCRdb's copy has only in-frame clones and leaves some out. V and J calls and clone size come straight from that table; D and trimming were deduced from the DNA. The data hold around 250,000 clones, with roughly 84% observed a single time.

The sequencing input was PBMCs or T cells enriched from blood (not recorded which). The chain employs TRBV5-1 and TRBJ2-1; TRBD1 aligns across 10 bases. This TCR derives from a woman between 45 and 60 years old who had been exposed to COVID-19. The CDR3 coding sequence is TGCGCCAGCAGCTTAGACAGGGGGCAGGATGAGCAGTTCTTC. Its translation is CASSLDRGQDEQFF.